These 24 T cell receptor beta chains were sequenced from one sample in a study of neurological immune-mediated disorders. One entry per CDR3 protein results from TCRdb running MiXCR on the 5' RACE reads. In the table there are 28,000 or so distinct CDR3 sequences, 12% of which are singletons. Sequencing was done on a sample of PBMCs. Receptors were obtained from a man aged 60 to 69 in good health.

In its sample, this clonotype was seen many times. This chain links TRBV20-1 with TRBJ2-5; 9 bases are a match to TRBD1. Germline loops: CDR1 DFQATT, CDR2 SNEGSKA (reference sequence). J lost 7 bases, V lost 6 bases, and 15 bases had no gene match. The CDR3 length is 15 residues. The CDR3 protein is CSAPGQGISLGTQYF. CDR3 DNA: TGCAGTGCCCCGGGACAGGGAATTTCCCTTGGGACCCAGTACTTC.

Ten or more counts support this clonotype. The chain has TRBV29-1 and TRBJ2-5; 8 positions agree with TRBD1. J was trimmed by 1 base and V by 6 bases; bases with no gene match: 10. The CDR3 has 15 residues. Germline CDR1 is SQVTM and CDR2 is ANQGSEA. The CDR3 region is CSVATGTGTQETQYF. The DNA of the CDR3 is TGCAGCGTCGCCACCGGGACAGGAACCCAAGAGACCCAGTACTTC.

This clonotype was detected a few times. The rearrangement uses TRBV6-2 or TRBV6-3 and TRBJ2-7; D gene unclear. Germline-derived CDR1 and CDR2 are MNHEY and SVGEGT. V was shortened by 2 bases and J by 4 bases, with 12 bases between the two germline ends. This CDR3 is built from 14 residues. The CDR3 DNA reads TGTGCCAGCAGTTACAACGAACGGCGATACGAGCAGTACTTC. This encodes CASSYNERRYEQYF.

This clonotype was recorded at least ten times. This chain links TRBV7-2 with TRBJ2-1; D is uncertain. V was clipped by 4 bases and J by 10 bases, with 14 bases between them. The CDR3 is made up of 13 amino acids. CDR1 and CDR2 from the germline V gene are SGHTA and FQGNSA. Written as DNA, the CDR3 is TGTGCCAGCAGCTCCCCGACGGCTGGCGAGCAGTTCTTC. It specifies CASSSPTAGEQFF.

Remarks on this clonotype: At one boundary the junction diverges from the germline segment, which might be a read error. The CDR3 is CASSPNSVGTVHF. In DNA form, the CDR3 reads TGTGCCAGTAGCCCCAATTCCGTGGGGACCGTACACTTC. This chain connects TRBV19 to TRBJ2-5; either TRBD1 or TRBD2 may fit D (5 bases each). Germline V lookup: CDR1 LNHDA, CDR2 SQIVND (reference sequence). The CDR3 consists of 13 residues.

This clonotype was seen repeatedly, ten times or more. This chain uses TRBV12-3 or TRBV12-4 with TRBJ2-1; D not certain. The CDR3 totals 12 residues. Trimming cost V 5 bases and J 9 bases, with 11 bases left between them. CDR3 nucleotide sequence: TGTGCCAGCAGTGTCCAGGCTCGTGAGCAGTTCTTC. It encodes CASSVQAREQFF.

This clonotype was picked up many times. This chain uses TRBV20-1 with TRBJ2-3; D perhaps matches TRBD1 (5 bases). This CDR3 region has 13 residues. The germline gives CDR1 DFQATT, CDR2 SNEGSKA (reference sequence). CDR3 DNA sequence: TGCAGCAGGGTGGGGCTCGGCACAGATACGCAGTATTTT. This codes for CSRVGLGTDTQYF.

This clonotype was found many times. The rearrangement links TRBV7-2 to TRBJ1-5, with 7 bases identical to TRBD1. CDR1 SGHTA and CDR2 FQGNSA come from the germline V gene. The V and J ends lost 2 bases and 2 bases, in that order; junction bases with no gene match: 6. The CDR3 consists of 16 residues. The CDR3 nucleotides are TGTGCCAGCAGCTTATGGGCAGGGGGGGGCAATCAGCCCCAGCATTTT. Translation gives CASSLWAGGGNQPQHF.

Concerning this clonotype itself: A much larger clone lies a single base off, so this may be a read error. J is TRBJ2-5 and V is TRBV11-2; perhaps TRBD2 as D (5 bases). V lost 5 bases to trimming and J lost 5 bases, with 15 bases between them. The CDR3 loop spans 14 amino acids. The V gene's germline CDR1 is SGHAT and CDR2 FQNNGV. For the CDR3, the DNA is TGTGCCAGCAGCACGTGGACTCTGTGGGAGACCCAGTACTTC. Its protein is CASSTWTLWETQYF.

This clonotype was counted at least ten times. This chain joins TRBV3-1 and TRBJ2-7, with D perhaps TRBD1 or TRBD2 (5 bases each). CDR3 size: 15 residues. V gave up 0 bases and J gave up 7 bases, with 16 bases separating them. Germline values: CDR1 LGHDT, CDR2 YNNKEL (reference sequence). As DNA, the CDR3 is TGTGCCAGCAGCCAAGACGGGGCAGGTGGTCGGGAGCAGTACTTC. Translating it yields CASSQDGAGGREQYF.

This clonotype has ten or more counts. This sequence joins TRBV29-1 and TRBJ1-2, with TRBD1 matching over 7 bases. The length of the CDR3 is 12 residues. CDR1 is SQVTM, CDR2 ANQGSEA, per germline. Trimming at V came to 2 bases and at J to 3 bases, leaving 0 bases not matched to a gene. For the CDR3, the DNA is TGCAGCGTTGAACAGGGGGACTATGGCTACACCTTC. This encodes CSVEQGDYGYTF.

For this clonotype: Germline is not matched at one junction end, which may reflect a read error. The chain employs TRBV5-5 and TRBJ1-3; D remains unclear. Germline V gene lookup returns CDR1 SGHKS and CDR2 YYEKEE (reference sequence). CDR3 length equals 16 residues. The CDR3 is CASSSPYAWGGNTIYF. Written as DNA, the CDR3 is TGTGCCAGTAGCTCCCCCTATGCGTGGGGAGGAAACACCATATATTTT.

CDR3 amino acids: CASSLTWGQINTEAFF. The DNA for the CDR3 is TGTGCCAGCAGCTTAACCTGGGGGCAGATCAACACTGAAGCTTTCTTT. V is TRBV11-2 and J is TRBJ1-1, with D maybe TRBD1 (6 bases). Trimming took off 2 bases at V and 2 bases at J, with 15 bases between the two ends. Per germline, CDR1 SGHAT and CDR2 FQNNGV. There are 16 residues in the CDR3.

The V gene is TRBV7-3, the J gene TRBJ2-2; D call uncertain. CDR1 is SGHTA and CDR2 is FQGTGA in the germline V gene. V lost 3 bases and J lost 7, with 9 bases in between. CDR3 length: 13 residues. The CDR3 nucleotides are TGTGCCAGCAGCTTGGAGTTCGGCGGGGAGCTGTTTTTT. Protein: CASSLEFGGELFF.

This clonotype is classed as medium-sized (0.01 to 0.1%). This chain connects TRBV5-1 to TRBJ2-1; D uncertain. Germline V lookup: CDR1 SGHRS, CDR2 YFSETQ. V was shortened by 4 bases and J by 7 bases, with 12 bases between the two germline ends. The CDR3 consists of 13 residues. The CDR3 region has the DNA TGCGCCAGCAGCGCCTACCGTGAAAATGAGCAGTTCTTC. It is translated as CASSAYRENEQFF.

This clonotype has at least ten counts. This chain links TRBV2 with TRBJ1-5; TRBD1 matches 7 bases. The CDR3 sequence is 15 residues long. From germline, CDR1 is SNHLY and CDR2 FYNNEI. After removal of 8 bases from V and 2 bases from J, the junction contained 9 bases not matched to a gene. The CDR3 DNA follows: TGTGCCAGCCGCTTACAGGGGAACGGCAATCAGCCCCAGCATTTT. Protein: CASRLQGNGNQPQHF.

This clonotype was picked up many times. This chain connects TRBV14 to TRBJ1-2; TRBD1 agrees at 9 bases. The CDR3 consists of 15 residues. V lost 4 bases to trimming and J lost 7 bases; unmatched junction nucleotides: 10. The germline gives CDR1 SGHDN, CDR2 FVKESK. The chain's CDR3 is CASSRAGTGSFGYTF. The DNA for the CDR3 is TGTGCCAGCAGCCGCGCCGGGACAGGGTCTTTTGGCTACACCTTC.

At least ten counts were recorded for this clonotype. The CDR3 loop is CASSFQETQYF. The CDR3 bases are TGTGCCAGCAGCTTCCAAGAGACCCAGTACTTC. The chain is built from TRBV5-6 and TRBJ2-5; no clear D. CDR3 size: 11 residues. V shed 2 bases and J shed 1 base, with 0 bases lying between them. CDR1 and CDR2 (germline): SGHDT, YYEEEE.

This clonotype was picked up many times. A much bigger clone sits one base away, suggesting this may be a read error. CDR3 in amino acids: CANSPAWVLSIQYF. CDR3 DNA sequence: TGTGCCAACAGCCCCGCGTGGGTTCTCTCCATTCAGTACTTC. The chain couples TRBV28 to TRBJ2-4; the D is unclear. Trimming took 10 bases from V and 9 from J, leaving 22 bases between them. Germline V gene lookup returns CDR1 MDHEN and CDR2 SYDVKM. CDR3 length equals 14 residues. The whole variable domain, filled in from reference TRBV28 and TRBJ2-4, reads DVKVTQSSRYLVKRTGEKVFLECVQDMDHENMFWYRQDPGLGLRLIYFSYDVKMKEKGDIPEGYSVSREKKERFSLILESASTNQTSMYLCANSPAWVLSIQYFGAGTRLSVL.

This clonotype was seen many times. The chain combines TRBV20-1 with TRBJ2-5, with 7 bases matching TRBD1. CDR1 and CDR2 (germline): DFQATT, SNEGSKA (reference sequence). V lost 1 base to trimming and J lost 3 bases; unmatched junction nucleotides: 2. The CDR3 length is 13 residues. CDR3 in DNA: TGCAGTGCTAGAGGGGACAGCAAAGAGACCCAGTACTTC. This sequence encodes CSARGDSKETQYF.

This clonotype was counted once. A read error may produce the germline difference seen at one junction end. The V call is TRBV11-3, the J call TRBJ2-5; TRBD2 matches 9 bases. Germline values: CDR1 SGHNT, CDR2 YENEEA. This CDR3 region has 17 residues. The CDR3 DNA follows: TGTGCCAGCAGCTCAGGGGCTAGCGGGGTCCCCCAAGAGACCCAGCACTTC. Translation gives CASSSGASGVPQETQHF.

This clonotype was observed many times. The V gene is TRBV20-1, the J gene TRBJ1-3; TRBD1 matches 8 bases. Germline assignment: CDR1 DFQATT and CDR2 SNEGSKA (reference sequence). The CDR3 sequence is 14 residues long. The junction had 5 bases not matched to a gene; V was cut back by 6 bases and J by 1 base. The CDR3 reads CSAEDRGSGNTIYF. The CDR3 DNA sequence: TGCAGTGCCGAAGACAGGGGATCTGGAAACACCATATATTTT.

The chain has TRBV7-2 and TRBJ1-4, with 9 bases aligning to TRBD1. V dropped 5 bases and J dropped 0; count of bases not matched to a gene: 4. Germline assignment: CDR1 SGHTA and CDR2 FQGNSA. The length of the CDR3 is 16 residues. As DNA, the CDR3 is TGTGCCAGCAGCACTCGGACAGGGGCAACTAATGAAAAACTGTTTTTT. Protein sequence: CASSTRTGATNEKLFF.

This clonotype was counted ten times or more. This sequence joins TRBV20-1 and TRBJ2-3, with TRBD2 matching over 7 bases. Trimming at V came to 5 bases and at J to 0 bases, leaving 5 bases not matched to a gene. Germline assignment: CDR1 DFQATT and CDR2 SNEGSKA (reference sequence). The CDR3 loop spans 14 amino acids. The DNA of the CDR3 is TGCAGTGCTGGGGGAGGGAGCAGCACAGATACGCAGTATTTT. This codes for CSAGGGSSTDTQYF.